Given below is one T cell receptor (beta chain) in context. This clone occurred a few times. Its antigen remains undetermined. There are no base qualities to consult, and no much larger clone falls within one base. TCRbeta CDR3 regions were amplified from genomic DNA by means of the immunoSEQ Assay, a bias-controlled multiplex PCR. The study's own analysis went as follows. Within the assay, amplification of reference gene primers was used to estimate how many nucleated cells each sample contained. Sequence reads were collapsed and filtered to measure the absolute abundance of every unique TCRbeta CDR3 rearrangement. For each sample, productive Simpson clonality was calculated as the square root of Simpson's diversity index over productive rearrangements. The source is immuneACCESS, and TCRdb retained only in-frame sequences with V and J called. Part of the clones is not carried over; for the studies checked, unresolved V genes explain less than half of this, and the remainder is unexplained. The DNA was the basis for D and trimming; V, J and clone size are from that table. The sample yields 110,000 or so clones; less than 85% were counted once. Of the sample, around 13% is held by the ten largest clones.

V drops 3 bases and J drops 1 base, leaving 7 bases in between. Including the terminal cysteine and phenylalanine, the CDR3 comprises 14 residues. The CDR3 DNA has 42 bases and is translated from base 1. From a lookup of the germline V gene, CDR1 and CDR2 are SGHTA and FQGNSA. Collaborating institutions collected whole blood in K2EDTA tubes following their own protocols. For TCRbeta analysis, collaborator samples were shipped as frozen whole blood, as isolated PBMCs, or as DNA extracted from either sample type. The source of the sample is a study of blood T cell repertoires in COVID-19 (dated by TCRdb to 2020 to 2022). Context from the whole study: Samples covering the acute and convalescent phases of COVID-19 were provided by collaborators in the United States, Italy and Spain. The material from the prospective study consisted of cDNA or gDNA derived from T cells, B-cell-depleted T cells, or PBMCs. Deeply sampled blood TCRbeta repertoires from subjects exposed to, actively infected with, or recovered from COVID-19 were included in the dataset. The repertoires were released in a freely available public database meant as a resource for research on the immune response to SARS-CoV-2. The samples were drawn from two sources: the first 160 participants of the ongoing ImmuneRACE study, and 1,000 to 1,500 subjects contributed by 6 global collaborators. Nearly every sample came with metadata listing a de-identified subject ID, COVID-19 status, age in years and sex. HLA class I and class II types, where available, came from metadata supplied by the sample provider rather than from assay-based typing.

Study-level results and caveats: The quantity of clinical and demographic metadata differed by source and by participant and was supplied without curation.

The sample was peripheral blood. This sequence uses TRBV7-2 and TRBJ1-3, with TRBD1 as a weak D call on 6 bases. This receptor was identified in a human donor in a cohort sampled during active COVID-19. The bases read TGTGCCAGCAGCTTCACAGGGTCTGGAAACACCATATATTTT. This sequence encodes CASSFTGSGNTIYF.